Listed below are T cell receptor beta chains from one sample, sequenced in a study of blood T cell repertoires in COVID-19. Here immunoSEQ multiplex PCR was the method, and the copy in TCRdb shows in-frame clones only, minus some. The sample includes 350,000 to 400,000 clones, roughly 90% of them seen just once. Sequencing was done on a sample of peripheral blood. The receptors shown here come from a woman aged 30 to 39 with COVID-19, enrolled during active disease. Each CDR3 is given with its conserved first and last residue. D genes are given only for firm matches.

j_call d_call v_call cdr3_nt cdr3_aa
TRBJ2-1 . TRBV19 TGTGCCAGTACCCGGACGTTTAGAGGGCCCTACAATGAGCAGTTCTTC CASTRTFRGPYNEQFF
TRBJ1-1 TRBD1 TRBV7-2 TGTGCCAGCAGCCCCCAGACAGGGGGCCGAACTGAAGCTTTCTTT CASSPQTGGRTEAFF
TRBJ2-3 TRBD2 TRBV2 TGTGCCACCTCGATAGCGGGCTCCACAGATACGCAGTATTTT CATSIAGSTDTQYF
TRBJ1-1 TRBD1 TRBV5-1 TGCGCCAGCAGCAAGCGATCAGGGGGCCGGGTGTTGCCTGAAGCTTTCTTT CASSKRSGGRVLPEAFF
TRBJ1-3 . TRBV2 TGTGCCAGCAGTGTCGGGGGATCTGGAAACACCATATATTTT CASSVGGSGNTIYF
TRBJ1-1 . TRBV4-2 TGTGCCAGCAGCCAAGATCACAGGGTTACTGAAGCTTTCTTT CASSQDHRVTEAFF
TRBJ1-2 TRBD1 TRBV7-2 TGTGCCAGCAGCACCCAGGGGGACCTACCCAGCTATGGCTACACCTTC CASSTQGDLPSYGYTF
TRBJ2-5 . TRBV14 TGTGCCAGCAGCCTCCCCCATGGGCGCCAAGAGACCCAGTACTTC CASSLPHGRQETQYF
TRBJ2-1 TRBD2 TRBV5-6 TGTGCCAGCAGCCGATCACTAGCGGGAGGCCCCTACAATGAGCAGTTCTTC CASSRSLAGGPYNEQFF
TRBJ2-7 TRBD1 TRBV5-1 TGCGCCAGCAGCTTGGTCCCACCCGGGACAGGGGCCTACGAGCAGTACTTC CASSLVPPGTGAYEQYF
TRBJ2-1 TRBD2 TRBV7-2 TGTGCCAGCAGCTTAGGTACTAGCGGGGACAATGAGCAGTTCTTC CASSLGTSGDNEQFF